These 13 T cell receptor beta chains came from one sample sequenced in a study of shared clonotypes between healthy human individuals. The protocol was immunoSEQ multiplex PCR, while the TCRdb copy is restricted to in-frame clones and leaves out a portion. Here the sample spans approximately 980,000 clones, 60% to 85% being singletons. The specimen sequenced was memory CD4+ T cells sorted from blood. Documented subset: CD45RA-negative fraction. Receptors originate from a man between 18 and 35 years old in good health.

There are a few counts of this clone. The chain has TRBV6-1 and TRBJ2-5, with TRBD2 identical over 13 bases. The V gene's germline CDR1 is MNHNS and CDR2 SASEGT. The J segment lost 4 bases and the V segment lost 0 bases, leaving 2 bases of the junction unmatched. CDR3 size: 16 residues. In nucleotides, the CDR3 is TGTGCCAGCAGTGAAGCAACTAGCGGGGGGGCAGAGACCCAGTACTTC. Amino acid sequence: CASSEATSGGAETQYF.

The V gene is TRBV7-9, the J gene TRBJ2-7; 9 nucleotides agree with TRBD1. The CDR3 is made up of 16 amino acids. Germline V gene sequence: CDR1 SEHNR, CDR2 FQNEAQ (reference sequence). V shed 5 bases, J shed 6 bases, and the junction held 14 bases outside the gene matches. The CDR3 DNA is TGTGCCAGCAGCAGAGCCGGGACAGGGTGGTCTCTCGAGCAGTACTTC. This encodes CASSRAGTGWSLEQYF.

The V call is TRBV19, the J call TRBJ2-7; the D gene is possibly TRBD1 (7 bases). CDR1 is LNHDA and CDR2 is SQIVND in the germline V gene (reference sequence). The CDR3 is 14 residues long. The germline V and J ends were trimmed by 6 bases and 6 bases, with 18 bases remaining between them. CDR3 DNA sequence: TGTGCCAGTAGACGACAGGGCCAGGGGGGCGAGCAGTACTTC. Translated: CASRRQGQGGEQYF.

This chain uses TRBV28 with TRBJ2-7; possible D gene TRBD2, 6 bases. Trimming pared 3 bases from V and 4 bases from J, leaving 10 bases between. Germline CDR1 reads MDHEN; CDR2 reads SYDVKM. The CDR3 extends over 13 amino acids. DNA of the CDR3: TGTGCCAGCAGTTTTCAAGGGAGGTACGAGCAGTACTTC. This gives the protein CASSFQGRYEQYF.

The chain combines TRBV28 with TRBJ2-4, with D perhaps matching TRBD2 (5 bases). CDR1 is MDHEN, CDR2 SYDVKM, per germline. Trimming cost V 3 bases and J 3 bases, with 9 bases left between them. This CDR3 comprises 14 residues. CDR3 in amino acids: CASSFGGDKNIQYF. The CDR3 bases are TGTGCCAGCAGTTTTGGAGGTGACAAAAACATTCAGTACTTC.

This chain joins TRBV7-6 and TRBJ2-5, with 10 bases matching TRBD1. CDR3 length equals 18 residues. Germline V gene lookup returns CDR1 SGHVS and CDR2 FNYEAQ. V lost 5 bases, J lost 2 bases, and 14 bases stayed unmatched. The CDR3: CASSTRPGTGASQETQYF. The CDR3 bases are TGTGCCAGCAGCACCCGTCCCGGGACAGGGGCCTCACAAGAGACCCAGTACTTC.

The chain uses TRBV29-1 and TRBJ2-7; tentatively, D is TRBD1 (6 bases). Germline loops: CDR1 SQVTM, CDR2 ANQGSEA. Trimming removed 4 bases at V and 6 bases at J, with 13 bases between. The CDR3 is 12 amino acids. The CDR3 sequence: CSVGEQGGEQYF. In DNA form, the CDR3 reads TGCAGCGTTGGGGAACAGGGTGGCGAGCAGTACTTC.

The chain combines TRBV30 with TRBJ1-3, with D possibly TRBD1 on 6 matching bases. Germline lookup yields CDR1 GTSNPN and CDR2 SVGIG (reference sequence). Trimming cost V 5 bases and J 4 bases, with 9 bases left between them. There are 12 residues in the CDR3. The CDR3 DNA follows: TGTGCCTGGTCACAGGGAGGAAACACCATATATTTT. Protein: CAWSQGGNTIYF.

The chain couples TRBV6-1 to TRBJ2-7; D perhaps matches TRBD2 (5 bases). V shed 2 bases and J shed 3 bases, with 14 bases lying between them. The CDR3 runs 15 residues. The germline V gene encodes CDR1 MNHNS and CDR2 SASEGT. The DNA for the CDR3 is TGTGCCAGCAGTGAATTTGAGGGTGCTCTCTACGAGCAGTACTTC. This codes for CASSEFEGALYEQYF.

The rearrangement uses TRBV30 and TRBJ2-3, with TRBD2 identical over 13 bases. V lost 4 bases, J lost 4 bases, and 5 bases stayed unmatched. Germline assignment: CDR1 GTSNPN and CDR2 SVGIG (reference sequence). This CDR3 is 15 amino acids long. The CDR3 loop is CAWTRTSGSADTQYF. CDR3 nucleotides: TGTGCCTGGACTCGGACTAGCGGGAGTGCAGATACGCAGTATTTT.

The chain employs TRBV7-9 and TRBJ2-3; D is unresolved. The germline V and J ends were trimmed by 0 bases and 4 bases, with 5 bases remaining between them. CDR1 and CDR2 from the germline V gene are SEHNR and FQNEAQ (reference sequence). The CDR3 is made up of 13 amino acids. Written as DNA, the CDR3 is TGTGCCAGCAGCTTAGCAGGCCCAGATACGCAGTATTTT. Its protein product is CASSLAGPDTQYF.

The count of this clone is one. In nucleotides, the CDR3 is TGTGCCAGCACCCCCGGGGCTAGCCCTGGAGATGAGCAGTTCTTC. Protein: CASTPGASPGDEQFF. The rearrangement joins TRBV2 to TRBJ2-1, with D perhaps given as TRBD1 or TRBD2 (5 bases each). The germline V gene has CDR1 SNHLY and CDR2 FYNNEI. The CDR3 totals 15 residues. V dropped 7 bases and J dropped 8 bases, with 21 bases sitting between them.

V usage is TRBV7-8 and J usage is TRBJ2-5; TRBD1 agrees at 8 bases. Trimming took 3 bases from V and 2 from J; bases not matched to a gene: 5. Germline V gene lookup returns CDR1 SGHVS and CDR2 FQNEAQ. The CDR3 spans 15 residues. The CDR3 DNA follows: TGTGCCAGCAGCTTTTCAGGGGGCCCGCAAGAGACCCAGTACTTC. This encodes CASSFSGGPQETQYF.